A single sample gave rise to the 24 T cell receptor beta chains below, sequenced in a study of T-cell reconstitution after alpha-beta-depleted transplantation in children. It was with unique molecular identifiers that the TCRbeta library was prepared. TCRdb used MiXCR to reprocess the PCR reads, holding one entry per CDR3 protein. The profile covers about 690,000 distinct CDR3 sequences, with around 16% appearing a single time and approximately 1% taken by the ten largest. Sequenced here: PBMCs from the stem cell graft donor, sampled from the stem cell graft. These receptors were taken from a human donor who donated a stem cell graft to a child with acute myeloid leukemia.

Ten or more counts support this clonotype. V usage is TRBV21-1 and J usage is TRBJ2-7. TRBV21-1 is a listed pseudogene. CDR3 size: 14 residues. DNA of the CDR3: TGTGCCAGCAGCAAAGCGGGCAGTCCCTACGAGCAGTACGTC. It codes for CASSKAGSPYEQYV.

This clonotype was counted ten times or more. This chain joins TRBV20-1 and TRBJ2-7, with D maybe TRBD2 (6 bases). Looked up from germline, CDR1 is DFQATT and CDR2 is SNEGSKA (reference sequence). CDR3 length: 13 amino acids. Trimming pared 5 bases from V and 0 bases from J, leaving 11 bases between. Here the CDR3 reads CSAVLRGSYEQYV. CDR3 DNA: TGCAGTGCTGTTCTGCGGGGCTCCTACGAGCAGTACGTC.

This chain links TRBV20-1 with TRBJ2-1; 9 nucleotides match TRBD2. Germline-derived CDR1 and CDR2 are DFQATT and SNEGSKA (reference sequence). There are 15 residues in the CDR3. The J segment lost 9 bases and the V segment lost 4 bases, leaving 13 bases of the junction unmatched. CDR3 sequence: CSATTGLAGTSEQFF. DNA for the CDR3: TGCAGTGCTACCACGGGACTAGCCGGTACCTCTGAGCAGTTCTTC.

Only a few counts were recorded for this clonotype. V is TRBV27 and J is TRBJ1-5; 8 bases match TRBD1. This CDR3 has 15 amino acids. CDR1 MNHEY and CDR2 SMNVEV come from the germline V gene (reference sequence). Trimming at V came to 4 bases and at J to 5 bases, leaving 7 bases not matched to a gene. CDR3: CASSSTGAPHQPQHF. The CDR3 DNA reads TGTGCCAGCAGTTCGACAGGGGCGCCCCATCAGCCCCAGCATTTT.

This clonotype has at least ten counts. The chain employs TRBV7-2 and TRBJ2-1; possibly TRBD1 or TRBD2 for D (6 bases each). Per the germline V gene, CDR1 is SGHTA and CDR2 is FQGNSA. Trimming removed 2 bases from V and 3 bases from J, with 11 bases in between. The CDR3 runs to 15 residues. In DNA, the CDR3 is TGTGCCAGCAGCTTAAGGGGGGACGACTACAATGAGCAGTTCTTC. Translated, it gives CASSLRGDDYNEQFF.

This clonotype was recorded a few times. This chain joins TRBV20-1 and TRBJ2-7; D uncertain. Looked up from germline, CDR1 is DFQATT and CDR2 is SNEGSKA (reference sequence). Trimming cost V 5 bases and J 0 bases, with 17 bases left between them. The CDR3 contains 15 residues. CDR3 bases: TGCAGTGCTCAGTTCTTTTCCGATGCCTCCTACGAGCAGTACTTC. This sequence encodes CSAQFFSDASYEQYF.

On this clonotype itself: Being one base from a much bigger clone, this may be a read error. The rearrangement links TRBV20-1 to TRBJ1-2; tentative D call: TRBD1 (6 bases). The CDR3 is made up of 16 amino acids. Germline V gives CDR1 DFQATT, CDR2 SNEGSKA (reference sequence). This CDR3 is CSATFPSTGQNYGYPF. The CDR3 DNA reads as TGCAGTGCCACGTTTCCATCGACGGGACAAAACTATGGCTACCCCTTC.

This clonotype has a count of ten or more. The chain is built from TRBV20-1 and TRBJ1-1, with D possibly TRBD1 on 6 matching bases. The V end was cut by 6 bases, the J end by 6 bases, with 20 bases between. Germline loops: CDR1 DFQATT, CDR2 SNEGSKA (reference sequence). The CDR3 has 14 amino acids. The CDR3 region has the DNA TGCAGTGCCATTCCGGAGAGGGGGGACGCTGAAGCTTTCTTT. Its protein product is CSAIPERGDAEAFF.

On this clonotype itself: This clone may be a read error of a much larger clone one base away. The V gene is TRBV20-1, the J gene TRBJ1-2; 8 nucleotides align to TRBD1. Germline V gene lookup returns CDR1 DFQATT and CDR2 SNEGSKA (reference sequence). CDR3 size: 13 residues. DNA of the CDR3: TGCACTGCTAAGGACAGGGAAGACTATGGCTACACCTTC. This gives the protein CTAKDREDYGYTF.

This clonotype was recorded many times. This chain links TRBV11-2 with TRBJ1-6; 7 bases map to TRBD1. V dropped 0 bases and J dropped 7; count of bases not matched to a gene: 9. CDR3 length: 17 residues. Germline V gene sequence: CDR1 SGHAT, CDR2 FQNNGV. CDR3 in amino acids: CASSLDLGDSANSPLHF. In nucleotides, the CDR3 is TGTGCCAGCAGCTTAGATTTAGGGGACAGTGCCAATTCACCCCTCCACTTT. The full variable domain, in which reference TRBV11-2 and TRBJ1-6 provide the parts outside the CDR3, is EAGVAQSPRYKIIEKRQSVAFWCNPISGHATLYWYQQILGQGPKLLIQFQNNGVVDDSQLPKDRFSAERLKGVDSTLKIQPAKLEDSAVYLCASSLDLGDSANSPLHFGNGTRLTVT.

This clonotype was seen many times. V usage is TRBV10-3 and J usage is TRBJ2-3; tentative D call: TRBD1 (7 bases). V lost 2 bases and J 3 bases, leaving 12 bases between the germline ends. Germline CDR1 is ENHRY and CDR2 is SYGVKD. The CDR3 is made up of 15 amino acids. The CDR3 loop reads CAISETTGRTDTQYF. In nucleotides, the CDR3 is TGTGCCATCAGTGAGACGACAGGGAGGACAGATACGCAGTATTTT.

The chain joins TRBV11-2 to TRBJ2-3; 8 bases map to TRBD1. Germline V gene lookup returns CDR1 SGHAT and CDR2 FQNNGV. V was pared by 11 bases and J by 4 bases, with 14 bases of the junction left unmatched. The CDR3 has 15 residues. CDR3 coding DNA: TGTGCCTGTCGAGATCCCCAGGGGGCTGCAGATACGCAGTATTTT. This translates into CACRDPQGAADTQYF.

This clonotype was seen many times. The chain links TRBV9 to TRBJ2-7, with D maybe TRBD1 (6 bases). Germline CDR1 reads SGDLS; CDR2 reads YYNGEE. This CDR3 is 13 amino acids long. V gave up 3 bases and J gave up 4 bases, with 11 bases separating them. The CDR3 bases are TGTGCCAGCAGCGAGGACAGCTCGTACGAGCAGTACTTC. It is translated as CASSEDSSYEQYF.

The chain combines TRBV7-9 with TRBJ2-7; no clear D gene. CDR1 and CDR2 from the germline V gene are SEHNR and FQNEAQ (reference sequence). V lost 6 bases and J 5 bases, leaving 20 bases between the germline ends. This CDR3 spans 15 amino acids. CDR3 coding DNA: TGTGCCAGCAGTTCGAAGTTGGGCAGAAGTAACGAGCAGTACTTC. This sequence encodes CASSSKLGRSNEQYF. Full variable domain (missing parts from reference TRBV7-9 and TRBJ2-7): DTGVSQNPRHKITKRGQNVTFRCDPISEHNRLYWYRQTLGQGPEFLTYFQNEAQLEKSRLLSDRFSAERPKGSFSTLEIQRTEQGDSAMYLCASSSKLGRSNEQYFGPGTRLTVT.

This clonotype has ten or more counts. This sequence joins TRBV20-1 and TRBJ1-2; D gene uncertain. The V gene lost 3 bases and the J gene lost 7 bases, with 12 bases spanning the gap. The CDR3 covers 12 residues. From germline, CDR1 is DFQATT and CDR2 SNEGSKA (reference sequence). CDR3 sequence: CSARVSESGYTF. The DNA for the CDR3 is TGCAGTGCTAGGGTATCGGAATCTGGCTACACCTTC.

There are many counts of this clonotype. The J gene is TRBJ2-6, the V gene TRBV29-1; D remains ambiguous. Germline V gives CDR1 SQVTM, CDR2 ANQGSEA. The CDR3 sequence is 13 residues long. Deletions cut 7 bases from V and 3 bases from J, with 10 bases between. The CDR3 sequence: CSADGGGANVLTF. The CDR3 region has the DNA TGCAGCGCTGATGGTGGTGGGGCCAACGTCCTGACTTTC.

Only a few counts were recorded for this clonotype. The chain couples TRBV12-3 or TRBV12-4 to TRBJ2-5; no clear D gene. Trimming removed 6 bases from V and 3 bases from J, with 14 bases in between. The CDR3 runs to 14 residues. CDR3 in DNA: TGTGCCAGCAGGAAGGGTGCCGAGGAAGAGACCCAGTACTTC. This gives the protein CASRKGAEEETQYF.

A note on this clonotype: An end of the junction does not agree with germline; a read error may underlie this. Here the CDR3 reads CASSLRGLADTNTQYF. CDR3 in DNA: TGTGCCAGCAGCTTGCGGGGGCTAGCGGACACAAATACGCAGTATTTT. The rearrangement links TRBV5-5 to TRBJ2-3; maybe TRBD2 (7 bases). Germline V gene lookup returns CDR1 SGHKS and CDR2 YYEKEE (reference sequence). This CDR3 is built from 16 residues. The full variable domain, completed using reference TRBV5-5 and TRBJ2-3, is DAGVTQSPTHLIKTRGQQVTLRCSPISGHKSVSWYQQVLGQGPQFIFQYYEKEERGRGNFPDRFSARQFPNYSSELNVNALLLGDSALYLCASSLRGLADTNTQYFGPGTRLTVL.

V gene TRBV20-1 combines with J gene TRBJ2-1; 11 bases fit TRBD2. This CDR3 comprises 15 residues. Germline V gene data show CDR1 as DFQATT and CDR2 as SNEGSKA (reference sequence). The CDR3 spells CSLTSGESSYNEQFF. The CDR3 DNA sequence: TGCAGCTTGACTAGCGGGGAGAGCTCCTACAATGAGCAGTTCTTC.

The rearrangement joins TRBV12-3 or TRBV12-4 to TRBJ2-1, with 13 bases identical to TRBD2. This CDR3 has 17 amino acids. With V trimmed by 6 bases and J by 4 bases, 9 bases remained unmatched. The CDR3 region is CASSPTSGGGDYNEQFF. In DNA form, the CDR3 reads TGTGCCAGCAGCCCCACTAGCGGGGGGGGAGATTACAATGAGCAGTTCTTC.

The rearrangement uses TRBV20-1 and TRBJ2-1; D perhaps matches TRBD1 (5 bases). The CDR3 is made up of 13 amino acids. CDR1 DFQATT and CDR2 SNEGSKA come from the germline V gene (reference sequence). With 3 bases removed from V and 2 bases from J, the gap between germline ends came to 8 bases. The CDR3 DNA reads TGCAGTGCTAGGGACAAAGCCTACAATGAGCAGTTCTTC. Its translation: CSARDKAYNEQFF.

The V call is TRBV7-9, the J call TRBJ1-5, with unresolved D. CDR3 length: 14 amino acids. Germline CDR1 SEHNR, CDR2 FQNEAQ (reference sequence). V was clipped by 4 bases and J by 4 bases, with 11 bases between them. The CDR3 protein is CASSSSSLNQPQHF. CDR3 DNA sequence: TGTGCCAGCAGCTCCAGTTCCCTTAATCAGCCCCAGCATTTT.

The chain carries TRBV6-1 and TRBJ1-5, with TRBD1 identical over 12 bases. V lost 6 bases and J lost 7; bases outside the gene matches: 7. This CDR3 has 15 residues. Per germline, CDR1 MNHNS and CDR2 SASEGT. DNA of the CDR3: TGTGCCAGCAGGGGACAGGGGGCGCTAGGACAGCCCCAGCATTTT. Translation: CASRGQGALGQPQHF.

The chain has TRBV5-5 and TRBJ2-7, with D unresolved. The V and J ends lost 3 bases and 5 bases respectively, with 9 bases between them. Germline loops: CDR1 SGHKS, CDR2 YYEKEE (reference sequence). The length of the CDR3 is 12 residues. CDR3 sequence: CASSSTAHEQYV. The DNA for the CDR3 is TGTGCCAGCAGCTCTACTGCCCACGAGCAGTACGTC.